The 17 T cell receptor beta chains presented below share a single source sample, sequenced in a study of Graves' ophthalmopathy and Graves' hyperthyroidism. Amplified material comprised TCR beta CDR3 regions derived from RNA transcripts. First-round RT-PCR used HTBI primers; second-round multiplex PCR followed. Each CDR3 protein is one row after TCRdb ran MiXCR on the multiplex PCR reads. The sample gives around 1,200,000 distinct CDR3 sequences, roughly two fifths of which show up once; around 10% is in the top ten. The material sequenced was peripheral blood or thyroid tissue (not recorded which). The origin of the receptors is an adult man with Graves' hyperthyroidism.

Ten or more counts support this clonotype. V usage is TRBV6-5 and J usage is TRBJ1-1; no clear D. From germline, CDR1 is MNHEY and CDR2 SVGAGI. Deletions cut 5 bases from V and 1 base from J, with 11 bases between. This CDR3 spans 14 amino acids. The CDR3 nucleotides read TGTGCCAGCAGTCCTACCCCACGGAACACTGAAGCTTTCTTT. Amino acid sequence: CASSPTPRNTEAFF.

This clonotype was recorded at least ten times. The chain uses TRBV7-9 and TRBJ2-7; TRBD1 might be the D (5 bases). CDR3 size: 13 residues. Per germline, CDR1 SEHNR and CDR2 FQNEAQ (reference sequence). Trimming stripped 3 bases from V and 2 bases from J, with 8 bases between. In nucleotides, the CDR3 is TGTGCCAGCAGCTTCTTGACAGCCTACGAGCAGTACTTC. It codes for CASSFLTAYEQYF.

Comments on this clonotype: A much larger clone differs from this one at a single base, so this may be a read error. The CDR3 region has the DNA TGTGCCATCAGTTACTCGTCCCGGGCTACCGGTCAGCCCCAGCATTTT. This encodes CAISYSSRATGQPQHF. V and J are TRBV10-3 and TRBJ1-5; D ambiguous. V lost 5 bases to trimming and J lost 6 bases, with 20 bases between them. Germline CDR1 and CDR2: ENHRY and SYGVKD. There are 16 residues in the CDR3.

V is TRBV20-1 and J is TRBJ1-6; D gene unclear. The length of the CDR3 is 14 residues. Looked up from germline, CDR1 is DFQATT and CDR2 is SNEGSKA (reference sequence). Deletions cut 1 base from V and 4 bases from J, with 8 bases between. The CDR3 DNA follows: TGCAGTGCTAGAGGCGGAGATTATAATTCACCCCTCCACTTT. Protein sequence: CSARGGDYNSPLHF.

This clonotype appeared many times. The V gene is TRBV20-1, the J gene TRBJ1-6, with a tentative D call TRBD1 (6 bases). The CDR3 is 15 residues long. V was cut by 0 bases and J by 6 bases, with 12 bases left in between. Germline-derived CDR1 and CDR2 are DFQATT and SNEGSKA (reference sequence). The CDR3 protein is CSAREVGRGNSPLHF. For the CDR3, the DNA is TGCAGTGCTAGAGAGGTCGGCAGGGGTAATTCACCCCTCCACTTT.

The V and J genes are TRBV12-3 or TRBV12-4 and TRBJ2-7, with 8 bases identical to TRBD2. The CDR3 has 14 residues. With 4 bases clipped from V and 6 bases from J, the junction kept 8 bases outside the gene matches. CDR3 in amino acids: CASSYGGAGREQYF. CDR3 nucleotide sequence: TGTGCCAGCAGTTACGGGGGGGCAGGCCGCGAGCAGTACTTC.

The J gene is TRBJ2-7, the V gene TRBV29-1, with D maybe TRBD2 (6 bases). Germline assignment: CDR1 SQVTM and CDR2 ANQGSEA. This CDR3 comprises 15 residues. Trimming removed 7 bases from V and 7 bases from J, with 26 bases in between. In DNA, the CDR3 is TGCAGCGGTAGGTCGATGGGGGGTTCCTTTGGGGAGCAGTACTTC. Amino acids: CSGRSMGGSFGEQYF.

This clonotype was picked up many times. The V call is TRBV9, the J call TRBJ2-5, with unresolved D. The germline V and J ends were trimmed by 0 bases and 2 bases, with 5 bases remaining between them. CDR1 SGDLS and CDR2 YYNGEE come from the germline V gene. The CDR3 runs 13 residues. The CDR3 bases are TGTGCCAGCAGCGTAGATCCACAAGAGACCCAGTACTTC. Amino acids: CASSVDPQETQYF.

This clonotype was observed at least ten times. The J gene is TRBJ1-2, the V gene TRBV12-3 or TRBV12-4; D gene unclear. V lost 6 bases, J lost 4 bases, and 9 bases lay in between. The CDR3 consists of 12 residues. The CDR3 nucleotides are TGTGCCAGCAGCCGAGACGGCTATGGCTACACCTTC. Translated: CASSRDGYGYTF.

This clonotype was picked up a small number of times. The chain carries TRBV4-3 and TRBJ2-2; 11 nucleotides match TRBD2. Germline V gene lookup returns CDR1 LGHNA and CDR2 YSLEER. CDR3 length equals 17 residues. The trim removed 1 base at V and 6 bases at J, leaving 7 bases unmatched. The DNA of the CDR3 is TGCGCCAGCAGCCAAGTAGCGGGAGGGGGAAGGGCCGGGGAGCTGTTTTTT. The encoded protein is CASSQVAGGGRAGELFF.

This chain joins TRBV7-2 and TRBJ2-1, with D maybe TRBD2 (5 bases). The CDR3 extends over 11 amino acids. Germline V gene lookup returns CDR1 SGHTA and CDR2 FQGNSA. The V gene lost 5 bases and the J gene lost 10 bases, with 9 bases spanning the gap. The CDR3 DNA sequence: TGTGCCAGCAGCCCGGTAGCGGAGCAGTTCTTC. It is translated as CASSPVAEQFF. The full variable domain, with the rest looked up from reference TRBV7-2 and TRBJ2-1, is GAGVSQSPSNKVTEKGKDVELRCDPISGHTALYWYRQSLGQGLEFLIYFQGNSAPDKSGLPSDRFSAERTGGSVSTLTIQRTQQEDSAVYLCASSPVAEQFFGPGTRLTVL.

This clonotype was observed a handful of times. The V and J genes are TRBV20-1 and TRBJ1-2; D gene uncertain. Between the trimmed V and J ends, which lost 4 bases and 3 bases, there was a span of 15 bases. The CDR3 sequence is 14 residues long. Per the germline V gene, CDR1 is DFQATT and CDR2 is SNEGSKA (reference sequence). CDR3 in DNA: TGCAGTGCTATTCTGGGTTTAATGGACTATGGCTACACCTTC. Encoded protein: CSAILGLMDYGYTF.

This clonotype showed up many times. CDR3 residues: CASSQDNDYQPQHF. The CDR3 coding sequence is TGCGCCAGCAGCCAAGATAATGACTATCAGCCCCAGCATTTT. The chain carries TRBV4-3 and TRBJ1-5; no clear D. V dropped 0 bases and J dropped 5 bases, with 8 bases sitting between them. The CDR3 has 14 amino acids. Germline-derived CDR1 and CDR2 are LGHNA and YSLEER.

The CDR3 here is CASSAYEGAWVEKLFF. The CDR3 DNA reads as TGTGCCAGCAGCGCCTACGAGGGGGCGTGGGTTGAAAAACTGTTTTTT. The chain has TRBV9 and TRBJ1-4; the match to TRBD1 covers 7 bases. The CDR3 is 16 residues long. Germline V CDR1 and CDR2: SGDLS, YYNGEE. V was pared by 3 bases and J by 7 bases, with 12 bases of the junction left unmatched.

The chain has TRBV7-9 and TRBJ1-2, with D possibly matching TRBD1 (5 bases). Between the trimmed V and J ends, which lost 5 bases and 8 bases, there was a span of 15 bases. Germline CDR1 reads SEHNR; CDR2 reads FQNEAQ (reference sequence). This CDR3 region has 13 residues. The CDR3 DNA reads TGTGCCAGCAGCCGCAGGGCGGGGAGCGGCTACACCTTC. It translates to CASSRRAGSGYTF.

The V gene is TRBV20-1, the J gene TRBJ2-2; 9 bases align to TRBD2. CDR1 and CDR2 (germline): DFQATT, SNEGSKA (reference sequence). The CDR3 spans 18 residues. V was pared by 1 base and J by 5 bases, with 14 bases of the junction left unmatched. CDR3 in amino acids: CSARGGFRGGADTGELFF. CDR3 sequence (DNA): TGCAGTGCTAGAGGAGGTTTTCGCGGGGGGGCCGATACCGGGGAGCTGTTTTTT.

This clonotype was seen more than once but under ten times. This rearrangement joins TRBV20-1 to TRBJ1-1; TRBD1 matches 8 bases. Germline trimming cut 6 bases from V and 10 bases from J; bases unmatched to any gene: 19. CDR3 length equals 15 residues. CDR1 and CDR2 from the germline V gene are DFQATT and SNEGSKA (reference sequence). For the CDR3, the DNA is TGCAGTGCGAGCCCACCGGGACAGGCCAGCGGCGGAGCTTTCTTT. This sequence encodes CSASPPGQASGGAFF.